This TCR beta chain was captured in a study of T cells after yellow fever vaccination. At least ten counts were recorded for this clonotype. Germline V gene data show CDR1 as DFQATT and CDR2 as SNEGSKA (reference sequence). CDR3 length: 14 residues. The V segment lost 5 bases and the J segment 0 bases; nucleotides outside the gene matches: 6. TCRdb reanalysed the 5' RACE reads using MiXCR and keeps one entry per CDR3 protein. The data contain roughly 150,000 distinct CDR3 sequences, under 7.5% of them seen just once; the ten biggest clones take up approximately 2.5%. The rearrangement uses TRBV20-1 and TRBJ1-2; 7 bases agree with TRBD1. This receptor was taken from a man younger than 35 who received the YFV17D yellow fever vaccine. Here the sequenced sample was CD4+ T cells sorted from PBMCs, taken more than 4 days after the first yellow fever vaccination. In nucleotides, the CDR3 is TGCAGTGCTGAGGGGGCCCGGGCTAACTATGGCTACACCTTC. This translates into CSAEGARANYGYTF.